The 21 T cell receptor beta chains below come from one sample, sequenced in a study of PD-1 blockade in classical Hodgkin lymphoma (dated by TCRdb to between 2020 and 2021). The sample's time point label, in plain terms: cycle 1 day 1 (C1D1), immediately before nivolumab initiation. Relapse after autologous stem cell transplantation had occurred in all trial patients, and cohorts A, B and C were distinguished by prior brentuximab vedotin exposure. CD4+ T cells were purified from thawed PBMCs by magnetic negative selection with a Miltenyi CD4+ T cell isolation kit. Libraries were made using the immunoSEQ multiplex PCR assay. The table was pulled from immuneACCESS by TCRdb, which kept in-frame rearrangements only. Such tables lose some clones; where checked, under half of the loss comes from unresolved V genes, and the rest has no known cause. This sample gives 30,000 to 40,000 clones in total; 75% to 95% of them show up just once. Of the sample, about 0.24% falls within the top ten clones.

Specimen: CD4+ T cells from blood, collected at baseline. These receptors were taken from a human donor with classical Hodgkin lymphoma.

The rearrangement uses TRBV11-3 and TRBJ2-3; tentatively, D is TRBD2 (6 bases). The CDR3 sequence is 14 residues long. Trimming cost V 3 bases and J 9 bases, with 16 bases left between them. Germline assignment: CDR1 SGHNT and CDR2 YENEEA. The chain's CDR3 is CASSLTSAGRTQYF. Here the CDR3 DNA reads TGTGCCAGCAGCTTGACCTCGGCGGGGAGGACGCAGTATTTT.

The chain couples TRBV25-1 to TRBJ2-3, with D perhaps matching TRBD2 (5 bases). V shed 3 bases and J shed 3 bases, with 10 bases lying between them. Germline V gives CDR1 MGHDK, CDR2 SYGVNS. There are 14 residues in the CDR3. The CDR3 coding sequence is TGTGCCAGCAGTGATTCTAGCTCGACAGATACGCAGTATTTT. Translated, it gives CASSDSSSTDTQYF.

A word on this clone: Relative to the germline gene, one junction end is altered; a read error may explain this. V usage is TRBV11-2 and J usage is TRBJ1-1; unclear D gene. The germline gives CDR1 SGHAT, CDR2 FQNNGV. CDR3 length equals 13 residues. The CDR3 DNA follows: TGTGCCAGCAGATTAGCAGGGAACACTGAAGCTTTCTTT. It is translated as CASRLAGNTEAFF.

The J gene is TRBJ2-1, the V gene TRBV5-1; TRBD2 is a possible D gene (6 bases). V lost 4 bases and J 0 bases, leaving 11 bases between the germline ends. Germline assignment: CDR1 SGHRS and CDR2 YFSETQ. The CDR3 length is 15 residues. This chain's CDR3 is CASSPTRSSYNEQFF. CDR3 in DNA: TGCGCCAGCAGCCCGACTAGGAGCTCCTACAATGAGCAGTTCTTC.

V usage is TRBV7-9 and J usage is TRBJ1-1; tentative D call: TRBD1 (5 bases). This CDR3 spans 15 amino acids. The ends were cut back, 1 base at V and 8 bases at J, with 17 bases in the middle. The germline V gene encodes CDR1 SEHNR and CDR2 FQNEAQ (reference sequence). Here the CDR3 DNA reads TGTGCCAGCAGCTTAGGAGGGGTCTACGCCAAGGAAGCTTTCTTT. Protein product: CASSLGGVYAKEAFF.

This clone occurred a few times. J is TRBJ1-5 and V is TRBV30; the match to TRBD1 covers 7 bases. The CDR3 is 17 amino acids. Germline V gives CDR1 GTSNPN, CDR2 SVGIG (reference sequence). V lost 4 bases and J lost 7; bases outside the gene matches: 19. The CDR3 sequence is CAWTPGQAPLFQQPQHF. DNA for the CDR3: TGTGCCTGGACCCCTGGACAGGCGCCCCTTTTTCAGCAGCCCCAGCATTTT.

This sequence joins TRBV6-1 and TRBJ1-1; D is uncertain. The CDR3 runs to 15 residues. Germline values: CDR1 MNHNS, CDR2 SASEGT. V was trimmed by 7 bases and J by 1 base, leaving 16 bases between them. CDR3 in DNA: TGTGCCAGCACATCTCTTCGGACGGCGAACACTGAAGCTTTCTTT. Its translation is CASTSLRTANTEAFF.

The rearrangement joins TRBV7-6 to TRBJ2-7, with D unclear. Trimming shortened V by 4 bases and J by 2 bases, and 15 bases separated the two germline ends. CDR3 length equals 15 residues. Germline values: CDR1 SGHVS, CDR2 FNYEAQ. In nucleotides, the CDR3 is TGTGCCAGCAGCTCCCTCAACGGACGGGCCTACGAGCAGTACTTC. Amino acids: CASSSLNGRAYEQYF.

The genes are TRBV29-1 and TRBJ1-1; TRBD1 matches at 8 bases. Germline CDR1 SQVTM, CDR2 ANQGSEA. CDR3 length equals 12 residues. V shed 7 bases, J shed 6 bases, and the junction held 7 bases outside the gene matches. The DNA for the CDR3 is TGCAGCGCTGACAGGGGTAAGGCTGAAGCTTTCTTT. Encoded protein: CSADRGKAEAFF.

The rearrangement uses TRBV7-9 and TRBJ2-2; 10 bases are a match to TRBD1. Germline V lookup: CDR1 SEHNR, CDR2 FQNEAQ (reference sequence). CDR3 length: 18 residues. J gave up 7 bases and V 5 bases, and 16 bases lay outside the gene matches. The CDR3 nucleotides read TGTGCCAGCAGCCAATCCGGGACAGGGGCCTTGGGGAGCGGGGAGCTGTTTTTT. As protein: CASSQSGTGALGSGELFF.

The V call is TRBV11-2, the J call TRBJ2-1; 11 nucleotides agree with TRBD2. V was pared by 3 bases and J by 7 bases, with 8 bases of the junction left unmatched. This CDR3 has 16 residues. Germline values: CDR1 SGHAT, CDR2 FQNNGV. CDR3 region: CASSFSGRGTGNEQFF. The CDR3 coding sequence is TGTGCCAGCAGCTTTAGCGGGAGGGGCACAGGGAATGAGCAGTTCTTC.

The rearrangement joins TRBV9 to TRBJ2-3; TRBD2 aligns across 10 bases. Germline assignment: CDR1 SGDLS and CDR2 YYNGEE. The CDR3 is made up of 17 amino acids. Trimming removed 4 bases from V and 4 bases from J; junction bases left unmatched: 12. The CDR3 sequence: CASSSWTSGIISDTQYF. CDR3 nucleotides: TGTGCCAGCAGCTCCTGGACTAGCGGCATTATATCAGATACGCAGTATTTT.

This clone was picked up one time. The V call is TRBV15, the J call TRBJ2-7; possibly TRBD1 for D (7 bases). CDR3 length: 15 amino acids. The V and J ends lost 5 bases and 2 bases respectively, with 16 bases between them. Germline values: CDR1 LNHNV, CDR2 YYDKDF (reference sequence). The CDR3 sequence is CATSGGGGGTYEQYF. CDR3 DNA: TGTGCCACCAGCGGAGGAGGGGGCGGTACCTACGAGCAGTACTTC.

The V and J genes are TRBV30 and TRBJ2-5; 10 bases align to TRBD2. The CDR3 spans 17 residues. With 3 bases clipped from V and 7 bases from J, the junction kept 17 bases outside the gene matches. Germline V gene sequence: CDR1 GTSNPN, CDR2 SVGIG (reference sequence). CDR3 DNA sequence: TGTGCCTGGAGACTAGCGGGACATCCAGTGGACGGTGCGACCCAGTACTTC. It specifies CAWRLAGHPVDGATQYF.

The V call is TRBV4-1, the J call TRBJ2-7; D gene uncertain. In germline, CDR1 is MGHRA, CDR2 YSYEKL. The CDR3 runs to 16 residues. Trimming removed 3 bases at V and 3 bases at J, with 18 bases between. The CDR3 DNA sequence: TGCGCCAGCAGCCAGTTTGTGACCCCTTCCCGCTACGAGCAGTACTTC. This translates into CASSQFVTPSRYEQYF.

V usage is TRBV5-1 and J usage is TRBJ2-1, with 8 bases identical to TRBD2. Germline CDR1 is SGHRS and CDR2 is YFSETQ. The CDR3 is 16 amino acids. The J segment lost 1 base and the V segment lost 6 bases, leaving 9 bases of the junction unmatched. The CDR3 nucleotides read TGCGCCAGCACACAGGGAAGCGGGAGTTCCTACAATGAGCAGTTCTTC. Translated: CASTQGSGSSYNEQFF. Full variable domain (remainder filled in from reference TRBV5-1 and TRBJ2-1): KAGVTQTPRYLIKTRGQQVTLSCSPISGHRSVSWYQQTPGQGLQFLFEYFSETQRNKGNFPGRFSGRQFSNSRSEMNVSTLELGDSALYLCASTQGSGSSYNEQFFGPGTRLTVL.

The chain has TRBV25-1 and TRBJ2-7, with D uncertain. CDR1 is MGHDK, CDR2 SYGVNS, per germline. The CDR3 consists of 11 residues. V was shortened by 6 bases and J by 6 bases, with 9 bases between the two germline ends. CDR3 loop: CASSNSVEQYF. The CDR3 DNA reads as TGTGCCAGCAGCAACAGTGTCGAGCAGTACTTC.

The CDR3: CASSLAVKGSGQPQHF. In DNA form, the CDR3 reads TGTGCCAGCAGCTTGGCCGTAAAGGGGTCAGGGCAGCCCCAGCATTTT. This chain connects TRBV5-6 to TRBJ1-5; D possibly corresponds to TRBD1 (5 bases). From germline, CDR1 is SGHDT and CDR2 YYEEEE. CDR3 length: 16 amino acids. The germline V and J ends were trimmed by 0 bases and 7 bases, with 17 bases remaining between them.

V is TRBV10-3 and J is TRBJ1-2, with 7 nucleotides matching TRBD1. Looked up from germline, CDR1 is ENHRY and CDR2 is SYGVKD. The CDR3 is made up of 14 amino acids. The V and J ends lost 7 bases and 5 bases, in that order; junction bases with no gene match: 10. This chain's CDR3 is CAITTTGTVYGYTF. Here the CDR3 DNA reads TGTGCCATCACCACTACCGGGACAGTTTATGGCTACACCTTC.

This rearrangement joins TRBV7-2 to TRBJ2-7; the match to TRBD2 covers 9 bases. J was trimmed by 3 bases and V by 5 bases; bases with no gene match: 17. The germline gives CDR1 SGHTA, CDR2 FQGNSA. The CDR3 is 18 residues long. The CDR3 coding sequence is TGTGCCAGCAGCCCCCGGGTTGGCGGGACTAGCACTTACTACGAGCAGTACTTC. It is translated as CASSPRVGGTSTYYEQYF.

The chain is built from TRBV28 and TRBJ2-7; 7 bases are shared with TRBD1. Germline CDR1 reads MDHEN; CDR2 reads SYDVKM. The ends lost 3 bases at V and 2 bases at J; junction bases unmatched: 7. The CDR3 totals 15 residues. The CDR3 region is CASSLPTGQAYEQYF. In DNA, the CDR3 is TGTGCCAGCAGTTTGCCCACCGGACAGGCCTACGAGCAGTACTTC.